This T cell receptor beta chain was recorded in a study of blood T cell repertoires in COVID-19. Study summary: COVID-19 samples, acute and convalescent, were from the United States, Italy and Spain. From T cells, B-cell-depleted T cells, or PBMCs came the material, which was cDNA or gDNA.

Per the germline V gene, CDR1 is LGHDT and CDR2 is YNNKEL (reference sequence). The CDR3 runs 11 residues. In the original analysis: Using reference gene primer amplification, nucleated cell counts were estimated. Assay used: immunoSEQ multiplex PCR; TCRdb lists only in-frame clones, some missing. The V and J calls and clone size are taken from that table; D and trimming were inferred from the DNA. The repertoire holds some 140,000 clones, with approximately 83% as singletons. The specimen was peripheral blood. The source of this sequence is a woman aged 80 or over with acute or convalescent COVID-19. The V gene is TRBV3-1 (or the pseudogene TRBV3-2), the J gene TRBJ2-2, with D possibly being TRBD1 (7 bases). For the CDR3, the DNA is TGTGCTGCAGGGGGAGGCGGGGAGCTGTTTTTT. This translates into CAAGGGGELFF.